These 27 T cell receptor beta chains were sequenced from one sample in a study of T cell responses to AZD1222 COVID-19 vaccine. Clones were sequenced by immunoSEQ multiplex PCR, and TCRdb holds only the in-frame ones, with some missing. The data contain some 140,000 clones, roughly 90% of them seen just once; the ten biggest clones take up less than 7%. Sequencing was performed on peripheral blood, taken on day 0 of AZD1222 vaccination. The receptors stem from an adult in good health.

The CDR3 here is CASGKRTSGMFANTGELFF. The CDR3 DNA is TGCGCCAGCGGTAAGAGGACTAGCGGAATGTTCGCGAACACCGGGGAGCTGTTTTTT. J is TRBJ2-2 and V is TRBV5-1; 10 bases agree with TRBD2. After removal of 7 bases from V and 0 bases from J, the junction contained 15 bases not matched to a gene. From germline, CDR1 is SGHRS and CDR2 YFSETQ. The CDR3 totals 19 residues. Looking up the rest from reference TRBV5-1 and TRBJ2-2 gives the full variable domain: KAGVTQTPRYLIKTRGQQVTLSCSPISGHRSVSWYQQTPGQGLQFLFEYFSETQRNKGNFPGRFSGRQFSNSRSEMNVSTLELGDSALYLCASGKRTSGMFANTGELFFGEGSRLTVL.

This clone was seen only once. V is TRBV28 and J is TRBJ1-2; no clear D gene. Trimming stripped 2 bases from V and 2 bases from J, with 9 bases between. This CDR3 comprises 14 residues. CDR1 and CDR2 from the germline V gene are MDHEN and SYDVKM. This CDR3 is CASSLTGRNYGYTF. The CDR3 region has the DNA TGTGCCAGCAGTTTAACGGGCAGGAACTATGGCTACACCTTC.

The chain recombines TRBV4-2 with TRBJ2-2, with 10 nucleotides matching TRBD1. The ends lost 4 bases at V and 0 bases at J; junction bases unmatched: 8. Per the germline V gene, CDR1 is LGHNA and CDR2 is YNFKEQ. This CDR3 spans 18 amino acids. The CDR3: CASSRFRQGAANTGELFF. DNA of the CDR3: TGTGCCAGCAGCCGCTTCAGACAGGGGGCGGCGAACACCGGGGAGCTGTTTTTT.

The CDR3 reads CASTGRVTEAFF. CDR3 DNA sequence: TGTGCCAGCACTGGCAGGGTCACTGAAGCTTTCTTT. The V gene is TRBV25-1, the J gene TRBJ1-1, with a weak D call TRBD1 (5 bases). Trimming shortened V by 7 bases and J by 4 bases, and 10 bases separated the two germline ends. This CDR3 has 12 residues. Germline V gene data show CDR1 as MGHDK and CDR2 as SYGVNS.

This clone was detected only once. The chain joins TRBV7-9 to TRBJ1-1; possible D gene TRBD1, 5 bases. Germline CDR1 and CDR2: SEHNR and FQNEAQ (reference sequence). Trimming shortened V by 5 bases and J by 2 bases, and 24 bases separated the two germline ends. The CDR3 contains 18 residues. In nucleotides, the CDR3 is TGTGCCAGCAGCGATCCCCGGGAGGGTGACAGCCCAAACACTGAAGCTTTCTTT. Translated: CASSDPREGDSPNTEAFF.

The CDR3 sequence is CASSSPRQTEAFF. In DNA, the CDR3 is TGTGCCAGCAGCTCACCCCGACAGACTGAAGCTTTCTTT. The chain combines TRBV11-3 with TRBJ1-1; a weak D match, TRBD1 (5 bases). This CDR3 has 13 residues. CDR1 is SGHNT and CDR2 is YENEEA in the germline V gene. V shed 4 bases and J shed 5 bases, with 11 bases lying between them.

V usage is TRBV5-5 and J usage is TRBJ2-1; 8 bases match TRBD2. CDR1 is SGHKS and CDR2 is YYEKEE in the germline V gene (reference sequence). This CDR3 contains 18 residues. Germline trimming cut 4 bases from V and 4 bases from J; bases unmatched to any gene: 16. The CDR3 region is CASSRWIYGREEYNEQFF. In nucleotides, the CDR3 is TGTGCCAGCAGCCGATGGATCTATGGGCGGGAGGAATACAATGAGCAGTTCTTC.

The chain is built from TRBV27 and TRBJ1-6; weak D call: TRBD1 (5 bases). The CDR3 loop spans 15 amino acids. The ends were cut back, 0 bases at V and 8 bases at J, with 11 bases in the middle. Germline V gives CDR1 MNHEY, CDR2 SMNVEV (reference sequence). The CDR3 nucleotides read TGTGCCAGCAGTTTATCGTTAGGGGCTTATTCACCCCTCCACTTT. Residues: CASSLSLGAYSPLHF.

The chain couples TRBV12-5 to TRBJ2-1; D call uncertain. Germline loops: CDR1 LGHNT, CDR2 FRNRAP. This CDR3 spans 11 amino acids. V lost 1 base, J lost 15 bases, and 10 bases lay in between. This CDR3 is CASGLGPTRFF. The CDR3 DNA reads as TGTGCTAGTGGTTTGGGACCCACGCGGTTCTTC.

A word on this clone: This sample includes further DNA sequences coding for the same CDR3. The V and J genes are TRBV6-2 or TRBV6-3 and TRBJ2-1; no definite D call. V dropped 0 bases and J dropped 6 bases, with 3 bases sitting between them. CDR1 and CDR2 from the germline V gene are MNHEY and SVGEGT. The CDR3 extends over 12 amino acids. CDR3 DNA sequence: TGTGCCAGCAGTTACTCAGTCAATGAGCAGTTCTTC. It translates to CASSYSVNEQFF.

The table lists this clone with a count of one. This rearrangement joins TRBV11-1 to TRBJ2-7; no reliable D call. CDR3 size: 11 residues. V was shortened by 5 bases and J by 3 bases, with 5 bases between the two germline ends. CDR1 and CDR2 (germline): SGHAT, FQDESV (reference sequence). The CDR3 DNA follows: TGTGCCAGCAGCGCCCGCTACGAGCAGTACTTC. Translation gives CASSARYEQYF.

Concerning this clone: An end of the junction differs from the germline gene, which may be a read error. CDR3 region: CASGLDGHQETQYF. The CDR3 coding sequence is TGTGCTAGTGGCTTGGACGGCCACCAAGAGACCCAGTACTTC. The gene calls are TRBV12-5 and TRBJ2-5, with D hard to call. The CDR3 totals 14 residues. CDR1 LGHNT and CDR2 FRNRAP come from the germline V gene.

The chain is built from TRBV11-3 and TRBJ2-7; TRBD2 matches at 8 bases. V gave up 3 bases and J gave up 3 bases; unmatched junction bases: 10. CDR3 length: 16 amino acids. Germline CDR1 and CDR2: SGHNT and YENEEA. CDR3 DNA sequence: TGTGCCAGCAGCTTCTCGGGTAGCGGGAATGTCTACGAGCAGTACTTC. It specifies CASSFSGSGNVYEQYF.

This clone was recorded only once. The V gene is TRBV11-1, the J gene TRBJ1-4; D may be TRBD1 (6 bases). CDR1 SGHAT and CDR2 FQDESV come from the germline V gene (reference sequence). The V and J ends lost 6 bases and 2 bases respectively, with 13 bases between them. The CDR3 sequence is 15 residues long. CDR3 sequence: CASSYEQGTNEKLFF. DNA for the CDR3: TGTGCCAGCAGTTACGAGCAGGGGACTAATGAAAAACTGTTTTTT. Using reference TRBV11-1 and TRBJ1-4 for the parts outside the CDR3, the full variable domain is EAEVAQSPRYKITEKSQAVAFWCDPISGHATLYWYRQILGQGPELLVQFQDESVVDDSQLPKDRFSAERLKGVDSTLKIQPAELGDSAMYLCASSYEQGTNEKLFFGSGTQLSVL.

The CDR3 loop reads CAWSLRQGRQPQHF. CDR3 nucleotide sequence: TGTGCCTGGAGTCTAAGACAGGGAAGACAGCCCCAGCATTTT. The chain couples TRBV30 to TRBJ1-5, with TRBD1 matching over 7 bases. The V gene end was trimmed by 2 bases and the J gene end by 7 bases; junction bases not matched to a gene: 8. This CDR3 contains 14 residues. Germline values: CDR1 GTSNPN, CDR2 SVGIG (reference sequence).

The chain combines TRBV5-5 with TRBJ2-7, with a weak D call TRBD2 (6 bases). Germline CDR1 SGHKS, CDR2 YYEKEE (reference sequence). V lost 4 bases and J 3 bases, leaving 8 bases between the germline ends. The CDR3 has 12 amino acids. The CDR3 nucleotides read TGTGCCAGCAGCACCGGGAGCTACGAGCAGTACTTC. Translated, it gives CASSTGSYEQYF.

The chain uses TRBV6-5 and TRBJ2-7, with no clear D. The CDR3 runs 13 residues. V lost 9 bases, J lost 3 bases, and 15 bases lay in between. Germline V gene data show CDR1 as MNHEY and CDR2 as SVGAGI. CDR3 protein: CASTVPPYYEQYF. Here the CDR3 DNA reads TGTGCCAGTACCGTCCCACCCTACTACGAGCAGTACTTC.

This clone is a singleton in its sample. V is TRBV10-1 and J is TRBJ1-3; no clear D gene. The CDR3 runs to 16 residues. Trimming stripped 0 bases from V and 3 bases from J, with 12 bases between. CDR1 and CDR2 (germline): WNHNN, SYGVQD (reference sequence). The chain's CDR3 is CASSESGQACGNTIYF. The CDR3 DNA follows: TGCGCCAGCAGTGAGTCAGGGCAGGCGTGTGGAAACACCATATATTTT.

This rearrangement joins TRBV6-5 to TRBJ2-3; D gene uncertain. V lost 1 base to trimming and J lost 0 bases, with 11 bases between them. The CDR3 contains 16 residues. Germline values: CDR1 MNHEY, CDR2 SVGAGI. CDR3 nucleotide sequence: TGTGCCAGCAGTTACTTACCAAGCGAGAGCACAGATACGCAGTATTTT. Translating gives CASSYLPSESTDTQYF.

The gene calls are TRBV18 and TRBJ2-4; D ambiguous. Germline CDR1 reads KGHSH; CDR2 reads LQKENI. The CDR3 sequence is 16 residues long. V shed 3 bases and J shed 0 bases, with 12 bases lying between them. CDR3 in DNA: TGTGCCAGCTCACCGTTGGGGTTTATAGCCAAAAACATTCAGTACTTC. This codes for CASSPLGFIAKNIQYF.

V is TRBV5-4 and J is TRBJ1-2; no reliable D call. There are 15 residues in the CDR3. Germline V gene data show CDR1 as SGHNT and CDR2 as YYREEE (reference sequence). The germline V and J ends were trimmed by 0 bases and 4 bases, with 13 bases remaining between them. The CDR3 DNA is TGTGCCAGCAGCTTGGATAGGGAACCCTCCTATGGCTACACCTTC. It yields the protein CASSLDREPSYGYTF. Supplemented by reference TRBV5-4 and TRBJ1-2, the full variable domain reads ETGVTQSPTHLIKTRGQQVTLRCSSQSGHNTVSWYQQALGQGPQFIFQYYREEENGRGNFPPRFSGLQFPNYSSELNVNALELDDSALYLCASSLDREPSYGYTFGSGTRLTVV.

V usage is TRBV12-3 or TRBV12-4 and J usage is TRBJ2-5, with 7 bases fitting TRBD2. V shed 8 bases, J shed 3 bases, and the junction held 6 bases outside the gene matches. The CDR3 contains 13 residues. CDR3 DNA sequence: TGTGCCAGCCGGGGGGTGACTAAAGAGACCCAGTACTTC. Translated, it gives CASRGVTKETQYF.

The rearrangement uses TRBV15 and TRBJ2-7, with 8 nucleotides matching TRBD1. This CDR3 has 16 residues. Germline-derived CDR1 and CDR2 are LNHNV and YYDKDF (reference sequence). J was trimmed by 3 bases and V by 0 bases; bases with no gene match: 7. The CDR3, as DNA: TGTGCCACCAGCAGAGAGATCAGACAGGGGCTCTACGAGCAGTACTTC. The encoded protein is CATSREIRQGLYEQYF.

CDR3 sequence (DNA): TGTGCCAGCAGCTTTTACAGGGGGCTTGGGCCTAATGAAAAACTGTTTTTT. Its protein product is CASSFYRGLGPNEKLFF. The V and J genes are TRBV7-2 and TRBJ1-4; 9 bases align to TRBD1. The V gene end was trimmed by 3 bases and the J gene end by 3 bases; junction bases not matched to a gene: 8. The CDR3 loop spans 17 amino acids. Germline V gene data show CDR1 as SGHTA and CDR2 as FQGNSA.

The genes are TRBV5-8 and TRBJ1-1, with TRBD1 matching 7 bases. Germline loops: CDR1 SGHTS, CDR2 YDEGEE. CDR3 length: 15 residues. Germline trimming cut 4 bases from V and 0 bases from J; bases unmatched to any gene: 6. CDR3 sequence reads: CASSRGQILNTEAFF. The CDR3 bases are TGTGCCAGCAGCCGGGGACAGATTTTGAACACTGAAGCTTTCTTT.

Only a few counts were recorded for this clone. CDR3 in DNA: TGCAGCGTTGAGGGGTCGGGGTACTATGGCTACACCTTC. Protein sequence: CSVEGSGYYGYTF. This chain uses TRBV29-1 with TRBJ1-2; D is unclear. Per the germline V gene, CDR1 is SQVTM and CDR2 is ANQGSEA. The germline V and J ends were trimmed by 3 bases and 3 bases, with 11 bases remaining between them. This CDR3 is built from 13 residues.

The gene calls are TRBV2 and TRBJ2-7; D not resolved. Germline CDR1 is SNHLY and CDR2 is FYNNEI. V lost 6 bases and J 5 bases, leaving 5 bases between the germline ends. CDR3 length equals 10 residues. CDR3 protein: CASRKDEQYF. The CDR3 DNA reads as TGTGCCAGCAGAAAAGACGAGCAGTACTTC.